This record covers a single TCR beta chain. Its antigen is not identified. The CDR3 is made up of 13 amino acids. Trimming stripped 3 bases from V and 6 bases from J, with 9 bases between. CDR1 is SGHVS and CDR2 is FQNEAQ in the germline V gene. The PCR contained 60 Vbeta and 13 Jbeta primers. Profiling relied on immunoSEQ multiplex PCR, and the TCRdb table lists in-frame clones only, not all of them. In the table there are a few hundred thousand clones, 70% to 90% of which are singletons. The data stem from a study of cytomegalovirus exposure and HLA in healthy donors. Regarding the study as a whole: The Asian-associated ancestry cluster reportedly had fewer N-insertions than the roughly 700-donor mean in a later analysis.

The source is a woman between 18 and 29 years old in good health and CMV-seronegative. The chain joins TRBV7-8 to TRBJ2-1; D may be TRBD2 (5 bases). The specimen was PBMCs. CDR3 residues: CASSFGVGNEQFF. DNA of the CDR3: TGTGCCAGCAGCTTCGGGGTGGGCAATGAGCAGTTCTTC.